This T cell receptor (beta chain) was observed in a study of T-cell reconstitution after alpha-beta-depleted transplantation in children. Ten or more counts support this clonotype. The library targeted TCRbeta and was prepared with unique molecular identifiers. TCRdb itself ran the PCR reads through MiXCR, one entry per CDR3 protein. Found here are about 610,000 distinct CDR3 sequences, about 10% of them singletons; the top ten hold roughly 4%. The source is a human donor who donated a stem cell graft to a child with acute myeloid leukemia. This specimen was PBMCs from the stem cell graft donor, taken from the stem cell graft.

CDR3 DNA: TGTGCCAGCAGCCGGGACCGCGCAACCTACGAGCAGTACTTC. This encodes CASSRDRATYEQYF. The V call is TRBV5-4, the J call TRBJ2-7; D is tentatively TRBD1 or TRBD2 (5 bases each). Germline V gene sequence: CDR1 SGHNT, CDR2 YYREEE (reference sequence). The CDR3 extends over 14 amino acids. Trimming took 4 bases from V and 2 from J, leaving 13 bases between them.